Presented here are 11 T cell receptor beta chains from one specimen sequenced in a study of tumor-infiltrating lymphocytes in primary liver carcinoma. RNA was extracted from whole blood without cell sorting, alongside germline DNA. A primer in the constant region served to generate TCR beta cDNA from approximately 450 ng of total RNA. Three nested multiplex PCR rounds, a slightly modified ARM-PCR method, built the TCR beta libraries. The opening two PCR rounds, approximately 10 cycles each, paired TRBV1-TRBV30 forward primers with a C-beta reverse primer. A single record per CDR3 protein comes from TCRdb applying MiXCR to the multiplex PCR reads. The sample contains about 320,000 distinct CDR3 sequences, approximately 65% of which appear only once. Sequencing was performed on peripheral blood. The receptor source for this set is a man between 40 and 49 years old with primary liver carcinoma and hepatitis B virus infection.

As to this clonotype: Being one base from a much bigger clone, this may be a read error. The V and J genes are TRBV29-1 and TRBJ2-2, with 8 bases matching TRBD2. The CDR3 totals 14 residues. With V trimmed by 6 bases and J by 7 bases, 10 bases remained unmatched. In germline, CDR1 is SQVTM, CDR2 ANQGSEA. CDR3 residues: CSVTPGTSVGELFF. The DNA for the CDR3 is TGCAGCGTGACCCCCGGGACTAGTGTCGGGGAGCTGTTTTTT.

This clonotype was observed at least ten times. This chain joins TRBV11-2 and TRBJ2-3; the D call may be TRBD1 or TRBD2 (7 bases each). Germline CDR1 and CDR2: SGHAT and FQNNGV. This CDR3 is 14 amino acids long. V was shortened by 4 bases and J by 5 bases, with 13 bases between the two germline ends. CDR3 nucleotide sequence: TGTGCCAGCAGCTCTCCCAGGGGGGGAGATACGCAGTATTTT. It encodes CASSSPRGGDTQYF.

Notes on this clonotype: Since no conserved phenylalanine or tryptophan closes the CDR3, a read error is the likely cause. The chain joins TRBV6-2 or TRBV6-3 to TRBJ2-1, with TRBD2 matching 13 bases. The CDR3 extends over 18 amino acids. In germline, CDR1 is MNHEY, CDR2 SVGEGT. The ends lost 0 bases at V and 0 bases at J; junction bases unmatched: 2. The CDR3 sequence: CASSYSGLAGSSYNEQFI. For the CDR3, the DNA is TGTGCCAGCAGTTACTCGGGACTAGCGGGAAGCTCCTACAATGAGCAGTTCATC.

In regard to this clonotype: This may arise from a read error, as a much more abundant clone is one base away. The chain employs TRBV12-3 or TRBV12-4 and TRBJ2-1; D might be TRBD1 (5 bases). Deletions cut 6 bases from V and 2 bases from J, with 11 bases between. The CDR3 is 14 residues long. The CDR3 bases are TGTGCCAGCAGCCCGACCAGGGCCTACAATGAGCAGTTCTTC. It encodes CASSPTRAYNEQFF.

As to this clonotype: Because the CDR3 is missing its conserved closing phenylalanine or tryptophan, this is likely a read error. In DNA form, the CDR3 reads TGCGCCAGTAGCCAAGAGGAAGGGACCTTCTCCATCTATGGCTACACCCTC. Residues: CASSQEEGTFSIYGYTL. V and J are TRBV4-3 and TRBJ1-2, with TRBD1 as a possible D gene (5 bases). Germline loops: CDR1 LGHNA, CDR2 YSLEER. The CDR3 is made up of 17 amino acids.

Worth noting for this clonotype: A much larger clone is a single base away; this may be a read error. The CDR3: CASSEAPGTHEQFF. CDR3 DNA: TGTGCCAGCAGTGAAGCCCCAGGGACACATGAGCAGTTCTTC. The chain joins TRBV6-1 to TRBJ2-1, with D perhaps matching TRBD1 (6 bases). Germline loops: CDR1 MNHNS, CDR2 SASEGT. The ends were cut back, 0 bases at V and 8 bases at J, with 11 bases in the middle. CDR3 length equals 14 residues.

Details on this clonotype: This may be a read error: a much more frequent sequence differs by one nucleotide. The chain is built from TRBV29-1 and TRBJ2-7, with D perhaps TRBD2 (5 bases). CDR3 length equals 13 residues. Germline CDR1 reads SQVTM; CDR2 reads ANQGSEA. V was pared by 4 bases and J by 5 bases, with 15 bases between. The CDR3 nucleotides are TGCAGCGTTGTAGGGCATGGAGGCGACGAGCAGTACTTC. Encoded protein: CSVVGHGGDEQYF.

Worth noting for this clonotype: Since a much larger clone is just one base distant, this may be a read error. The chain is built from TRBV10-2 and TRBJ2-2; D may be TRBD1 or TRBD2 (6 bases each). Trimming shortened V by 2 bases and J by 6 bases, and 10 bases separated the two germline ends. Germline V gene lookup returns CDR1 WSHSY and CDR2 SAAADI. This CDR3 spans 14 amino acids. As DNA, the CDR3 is TGCGCCAGCAGTGAGGGGGGGCTGCCCGGGGAGCTGTTTTTT. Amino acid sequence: CASSEGGLPGELFF.

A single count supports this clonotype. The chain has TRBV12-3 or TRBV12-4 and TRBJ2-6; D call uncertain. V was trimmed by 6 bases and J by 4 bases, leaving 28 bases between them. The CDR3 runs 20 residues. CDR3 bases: TGTGCCAGCAGCGGGCTAGGTACACAGAGTTATGAATGGGGGGCCAACGTCCTGACTTTC. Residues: CASSGLGTQSYEWGANVLTF.

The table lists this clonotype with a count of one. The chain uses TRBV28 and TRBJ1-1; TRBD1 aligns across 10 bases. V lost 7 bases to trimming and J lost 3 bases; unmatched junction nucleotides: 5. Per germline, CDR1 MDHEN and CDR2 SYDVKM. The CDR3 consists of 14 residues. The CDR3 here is CASNTGTGDTEAFF. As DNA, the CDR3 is TGTGCCAGCAATACCGGGACAGGGGACACTGAAGCTTTCTTT.

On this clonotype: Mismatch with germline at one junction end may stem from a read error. CDR3 region: CASRDLGRNENLFF. The CDR3 region has the DNA TGCGCCAGCCGCGACCTGGGGCGGAATGAAAACCTGTTTTTT. The V and J genes are TRBV4-1 and TRBJ1-4, with D possibly matching TRBD1 (5 bases). In germline, CDR1 is MGHRA, CDR2 YSYEKL. The CDR3 length is 14 residues.